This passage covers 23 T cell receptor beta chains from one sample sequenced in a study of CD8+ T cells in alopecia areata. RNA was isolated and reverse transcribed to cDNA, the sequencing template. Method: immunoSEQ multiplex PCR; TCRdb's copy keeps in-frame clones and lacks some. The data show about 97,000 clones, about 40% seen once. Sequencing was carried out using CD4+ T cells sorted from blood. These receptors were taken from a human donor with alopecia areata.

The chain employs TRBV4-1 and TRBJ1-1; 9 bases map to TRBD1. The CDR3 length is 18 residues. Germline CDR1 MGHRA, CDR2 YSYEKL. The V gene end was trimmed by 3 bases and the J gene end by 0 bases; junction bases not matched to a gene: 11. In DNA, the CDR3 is TGCGCCAGCAGCCAGGTTGACAGGGGGACCTTTATGAACACTGAAGCTTTCTTT. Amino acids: CASSQVDRGTFMNTEAFF.

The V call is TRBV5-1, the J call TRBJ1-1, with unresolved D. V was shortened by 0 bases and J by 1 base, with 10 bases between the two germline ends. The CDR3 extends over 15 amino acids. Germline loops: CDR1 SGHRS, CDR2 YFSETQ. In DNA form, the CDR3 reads TGCGCCAGCAGCTTGGGGCTGGGTGGGAACACTGAAGCTTTCTTT. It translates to CASSLGLGGNTEAFF.

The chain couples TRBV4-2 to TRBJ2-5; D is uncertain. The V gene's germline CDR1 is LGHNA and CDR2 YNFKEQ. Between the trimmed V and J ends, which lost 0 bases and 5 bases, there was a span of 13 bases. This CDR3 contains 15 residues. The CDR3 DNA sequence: TGTGCCAGCAGCCAAGACGTACTCCCCAGGGAGACCCAGTACTTC. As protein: CASSQDVLPRETQYF.

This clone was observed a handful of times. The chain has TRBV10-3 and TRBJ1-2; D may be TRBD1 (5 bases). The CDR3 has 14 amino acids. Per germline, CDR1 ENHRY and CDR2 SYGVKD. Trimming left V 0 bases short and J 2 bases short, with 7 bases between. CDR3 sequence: CAISESSGNYGYTF. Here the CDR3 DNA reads TGTGCCATCAGTGAGTCATCAGGGAACTATGGCTACACCTTC.

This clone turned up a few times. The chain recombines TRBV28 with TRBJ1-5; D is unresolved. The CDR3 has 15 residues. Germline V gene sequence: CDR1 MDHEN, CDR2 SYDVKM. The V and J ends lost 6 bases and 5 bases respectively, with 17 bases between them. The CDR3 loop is CASSPIRGQDQPQHF. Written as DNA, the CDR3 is TGTGCCAGCAGCCCCATCCGAGGTCAGGATCAGCCCCAGCATTTT.

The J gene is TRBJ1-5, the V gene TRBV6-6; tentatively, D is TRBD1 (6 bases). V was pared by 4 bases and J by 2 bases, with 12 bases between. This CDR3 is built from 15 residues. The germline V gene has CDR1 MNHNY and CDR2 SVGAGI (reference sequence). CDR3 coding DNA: TGTGCCAGCAGTTCGGGACACGCGGGCAATCAGCCCCAGCATTTT. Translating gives CASSSGHAGNQPQHF.

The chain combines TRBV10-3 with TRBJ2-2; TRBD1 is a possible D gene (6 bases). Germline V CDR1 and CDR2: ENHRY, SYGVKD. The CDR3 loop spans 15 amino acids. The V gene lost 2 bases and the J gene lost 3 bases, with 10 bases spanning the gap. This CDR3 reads CAISENSGDTGELFF. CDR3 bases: TGTGCCATCAGTGAGAATTCAGGGGACACCGGGGAGCTGTTTTTT.

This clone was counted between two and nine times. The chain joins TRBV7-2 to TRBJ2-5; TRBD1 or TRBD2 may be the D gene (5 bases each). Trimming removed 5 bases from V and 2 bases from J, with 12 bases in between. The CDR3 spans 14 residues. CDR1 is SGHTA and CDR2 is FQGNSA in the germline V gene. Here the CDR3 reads CASSLIEGQETQYF. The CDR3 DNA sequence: TGTGCCAGCAGCCTCATAGAGGGGCAAGAGACCCAGTACTTC.

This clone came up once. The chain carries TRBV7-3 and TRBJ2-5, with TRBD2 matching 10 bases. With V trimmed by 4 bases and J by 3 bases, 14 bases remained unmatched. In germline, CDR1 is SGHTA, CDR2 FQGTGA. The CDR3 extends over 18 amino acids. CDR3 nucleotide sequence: TGTGCCAGCAGCTCCCATCGGACTAGCGGTGGTGAGGAAGAGACCCAGTACTTC. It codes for CASSSHRTSGGEEETQYF.

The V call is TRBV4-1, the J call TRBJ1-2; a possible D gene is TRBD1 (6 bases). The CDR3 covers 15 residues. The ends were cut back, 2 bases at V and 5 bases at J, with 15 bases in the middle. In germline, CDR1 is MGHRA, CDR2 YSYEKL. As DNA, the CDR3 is TGCGCCAGCAGCCAATTGAATCAGGGGAGGTATGGCTACACCTTC. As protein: CASSQLNQGRYGYTF.

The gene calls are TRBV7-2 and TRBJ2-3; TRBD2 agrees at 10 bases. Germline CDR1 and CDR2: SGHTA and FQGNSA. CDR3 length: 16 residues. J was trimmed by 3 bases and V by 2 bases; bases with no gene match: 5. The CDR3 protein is CASSLRSSGGTDTQYF. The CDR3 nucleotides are TGTGCCAGCAGCTTAAGGTCTAGCGGGGGAACAGATACGCAGTATTTT.

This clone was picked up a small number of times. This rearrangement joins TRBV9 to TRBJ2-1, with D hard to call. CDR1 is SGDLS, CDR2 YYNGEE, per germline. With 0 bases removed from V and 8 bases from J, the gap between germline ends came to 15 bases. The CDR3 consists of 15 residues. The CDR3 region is CASSVGAQLQYEQFF. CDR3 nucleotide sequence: TGTGCCAGCAGCGTAGGAGCTCAGTTACAATATGAGCAGTTCTTC. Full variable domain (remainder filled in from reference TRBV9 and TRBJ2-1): DSGVTQTPKHLITATGQRVTLRCSPRSGDLSVYWYQQSLDQGLQFLIQYYNGEERAKGNILERFSAQQFPDLHSELNLSSLELGDSALYFCASSVGAQLQYEQFFGPGTRLTVL.

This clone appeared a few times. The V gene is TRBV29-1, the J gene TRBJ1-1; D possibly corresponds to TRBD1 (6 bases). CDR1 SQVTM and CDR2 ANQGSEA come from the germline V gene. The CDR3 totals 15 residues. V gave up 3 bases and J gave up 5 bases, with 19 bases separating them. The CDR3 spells CSVESFGGPGTEAFF. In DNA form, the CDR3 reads TGCAGCGTTGAGTCGTTTGGGGGCCCCGGTACTGAAGCTTTCTTT.

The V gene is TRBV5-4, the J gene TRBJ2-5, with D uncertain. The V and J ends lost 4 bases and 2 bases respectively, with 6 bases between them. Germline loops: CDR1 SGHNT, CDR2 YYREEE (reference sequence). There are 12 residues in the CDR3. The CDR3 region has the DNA TGTGCCAGCAGCACGGTGCAAGAGACCCAGTACTTC. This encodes CASSTVQETQYF.

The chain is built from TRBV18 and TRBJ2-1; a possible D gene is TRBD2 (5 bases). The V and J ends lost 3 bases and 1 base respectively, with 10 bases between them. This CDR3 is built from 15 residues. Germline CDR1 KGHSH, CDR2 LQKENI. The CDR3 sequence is CASSPYEGSYNEQFF. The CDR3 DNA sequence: TGTGCCAGCTCACCCTATGAGGGATCCTACAATGAGCAGTTCTTC.

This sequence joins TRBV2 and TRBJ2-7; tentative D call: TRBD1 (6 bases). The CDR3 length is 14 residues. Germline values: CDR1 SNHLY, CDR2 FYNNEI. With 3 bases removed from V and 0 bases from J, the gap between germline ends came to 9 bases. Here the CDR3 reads CASSDQGLSYEQYF. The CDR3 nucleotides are TGTGCCAGCAGTGATCAGGGGCTCTCCTACGAGCAGTACTTC.

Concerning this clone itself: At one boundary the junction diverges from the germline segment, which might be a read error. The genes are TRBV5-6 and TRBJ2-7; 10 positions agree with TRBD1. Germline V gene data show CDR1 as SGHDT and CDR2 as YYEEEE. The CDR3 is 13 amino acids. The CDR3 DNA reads TGTGCCAGCAGCTCAAGGGGGTCGGGGACAGGGGAATTC. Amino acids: CASSSRGSGTGEF.

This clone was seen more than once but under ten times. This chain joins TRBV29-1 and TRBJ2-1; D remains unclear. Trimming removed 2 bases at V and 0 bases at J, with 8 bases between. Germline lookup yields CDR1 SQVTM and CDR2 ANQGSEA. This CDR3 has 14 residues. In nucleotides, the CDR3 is TGCAGCGTTGAATCCGGAAGCTCCTACAATGAGCAGTTCTTC. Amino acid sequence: CSVESGSSYNEQFF.

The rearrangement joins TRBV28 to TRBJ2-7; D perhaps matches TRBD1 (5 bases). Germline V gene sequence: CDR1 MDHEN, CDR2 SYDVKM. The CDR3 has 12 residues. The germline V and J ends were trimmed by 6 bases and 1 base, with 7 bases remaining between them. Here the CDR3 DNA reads TGTGCCAGCAGGGCAGGGTCCTACGAGCAGTACTTC. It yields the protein CASRAGSYEQYF.

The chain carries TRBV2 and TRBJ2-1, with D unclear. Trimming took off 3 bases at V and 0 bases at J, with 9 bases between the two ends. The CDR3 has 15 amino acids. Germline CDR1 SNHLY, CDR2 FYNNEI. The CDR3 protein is CASSDVATSYNEQFF. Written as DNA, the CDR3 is TGTGCCAGCAGTGACGTAGCAACCTCCTACAATGAGCAGTTCTTC.

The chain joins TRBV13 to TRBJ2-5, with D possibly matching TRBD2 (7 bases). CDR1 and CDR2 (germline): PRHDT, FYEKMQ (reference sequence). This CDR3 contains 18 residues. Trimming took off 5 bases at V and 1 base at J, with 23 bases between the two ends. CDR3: CASSQNAGAAGSQETQYF. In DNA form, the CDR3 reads TGTGCCAGCAGCCAAAACGCAGGGGCAGCGGGAAGCCAAGAGACCCAGTACTTC.

The DNA for the CDR3 is TGCAGTGCTAAGGGACTAGCGGAGCAGTTCTTC. It encodes CSAKGLAEQFF. The chain couples TRBV20-1 to TRBJ2-1, with 10 bases matching TRBD2. The CDR3 runs to 11 residues. CDR1 and CDR2 from the germline V gene are DFQATT and SNEGSKA (reference sequence). The V segment lost 4 bases and the J segment 10 bases; nucleotides outside the gene matches: 1.

CDR3 in DNA: TGTGCCAGCAGGCCTCATGGGGACTACAAGTACGAGCAGTACTTC. Protein: CASRPHGDYKYEQYF. The rearrangement links TRBV6-5 to TRBJ2-7; 7 positions match TRBD2. The germline CDR1 and CDR2 sequences are MNHEY and SVGAGI. CDR3 length: 15 residues. V lost 6 bases, J lost 4 bases, and 12 bases stayed unmatched.